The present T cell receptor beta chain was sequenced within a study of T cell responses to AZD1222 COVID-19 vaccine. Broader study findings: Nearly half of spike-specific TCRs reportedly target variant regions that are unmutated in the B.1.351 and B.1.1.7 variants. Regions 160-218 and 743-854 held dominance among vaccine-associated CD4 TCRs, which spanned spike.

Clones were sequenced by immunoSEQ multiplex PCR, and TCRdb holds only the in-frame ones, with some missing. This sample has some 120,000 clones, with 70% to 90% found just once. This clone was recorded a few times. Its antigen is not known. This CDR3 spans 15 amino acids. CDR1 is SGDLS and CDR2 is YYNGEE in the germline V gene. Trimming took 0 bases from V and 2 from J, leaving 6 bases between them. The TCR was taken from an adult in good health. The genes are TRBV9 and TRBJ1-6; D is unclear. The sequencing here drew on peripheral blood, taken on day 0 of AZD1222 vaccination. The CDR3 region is CASSVDGAYNSPLHF. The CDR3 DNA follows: TGTGCCAGCAGCGTAGACGGGGCCTATAATTCACCCCTCCACTTT. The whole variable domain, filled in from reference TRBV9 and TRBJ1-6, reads DSGVTQTPKHLITATGQRVTLRCSPRSGDLSVYWYQQSLDQGLQFLIQYYNGEERAKGNILERFSAQQFPDLHSELNLSSLELGDSALYFCASSVDGAYNSPLHFGNGTRLTVT.